The 21 T cell receptor beta chains below all came from one sample that was sequenced in a study of blood T cell repertoires in COVID-19. Sequenced by immunoSEQ multiplex PCR; TCRdb stores in-frame clones only, minus some. Of about 33,000 clones in the sample, more than 85% were seen once. Sample: peripheral blood. The receptors were gathered from an older man with acute or convalescent COVID-19.

This chain connects TRBV6-2 or TRBV6-3 to TRBJ2-2; the D gene is possibly TRBD2 (5 bases). Trimming left V 6 bases short and J 8 bases short, with 16 bases between. The CDR3 contains 14 residues. The germline V gene has CDR1 MNHEY and CDR2 SVGEGT. The CDR3 loop is CASSRATREGELFF. As DNA, the CDR3 is TGTGCCAGCAGCCGGGCAACTCGGGAAGGGGAGCTGTTTTTT.

V and J are TRBV5-5 and TRBJ2-5; D not resolved. Germline assignment: CDR1 SGHKS and CDR2 YYEKEE (reference sequence). This CDR3 has 14 amino acids. V was clipped by 4 bases and J by 5 bases, with 15 bases between them. The CDR3 sequence is CASSPNPVAETQYF. The CDR3 region has the DNA TGTGCCAGCAGCCCGAATCCGGTTGCGGAGACCCAGTACTTC.

This clone was counted only a few times. The chain combines TRBV7-8 with TRBJ1-2, with 9 bases fitting TRBD1. The CDR3 spans 15 residues. Germline CDR1 reads SGHVS; CDR2 reads FQNEAQ. J lost 4 bases, V lost 3 bases, and 6 bases had no gene match. CDR3: CASSFGGQGTYGYTF. The CDR3 coding sequence is TGTGCCAGCAGCTTTGGGGGACAGGGAACCTATGGCTACACCTTC.

This clone has just one count. The gene calls are TRBV3-1 (or the pseudogene TRBV3-2) and TRBJ1-6, with D possibly being TRBD1 (5 bases). The CDR3 extends over 15 amino acids. The V gene lost 4 bases and the J gene lost 13 bases, with 20 bases spanning the gap. Germline CDR1 reads LGHDT; CDR2 reads YNNKEL (reference sequence). The CDR3 spells CASSRLQGMRGPLHF. The CDR3 nucleotides are TGTGCCAGCAGCCGCCTCCAGGGTATGAGAGGTCCCCTCCACTTT.

The CDR3 here is CASSPTGDTDTQYF. CDR3 nucleotides: TGTGCCAGCAGTCCGACAGGGGACACAGATACGCAGTATTTT. This chain links TRBV6-4 with TRBJ2-3, with 8 positions matching TRBD1. V lost 5 bases to trimming and J lost 2 bases; unmatched junction nucleotides: 3. The germline CDR1 and CDR2 sequences are MRHNA and SNTAGT. The CDR3 has 14 residues.

The rearrangement links TRBV11-2 to TRBJ1-1, with a possible D match to TRBD1 (5 bases). The CDR3 is made up of 14 amino acids. Germline V gene sequence: CDR1 SGHAT, CDR2 FQNNGV. Trimming shortened V by 3 bases and J by 1 base, and 9 bases separated the two germline ends. DNA for the CDR3: TGTGCCAGCAGCTTCCCCGGGGGGAACACTGAAGCTTTCTTT. Its protein is CASSFPGGNTEAFF.

This sequence joins TRBV7-8 and TRBJ2-3, with 7 bases matching TRBD1. Losses at the gene ends were 0 bases for V and 9 bases for J; bases not matched to a gene: 0. This CDR3 has 12 residues. Per germline, CDR1 SGHVS and CDR2 FQNEAQ. As DNA, the CDR3 is TGTGCCAGCAGCTTAGCGGGACAGACGCAGTATTTT. It is translated as CASSLAGQTQYF.

The chain employs TRBV11-2 and TRBJ2-5; 7 positions match TRBD2. From germline, CDR1 is SGHAT and CDR2 FQNNGV. The CDR3 extends over 16 amino acids. V shed 5 bases and J 3 bases; nucleotides not matched to a gene: 12. The CDR3, as DNA: TGTGCCAGCAGCCGCTGGGTGGCTAGCGGTGAAGAGACCCAGTACTTC. Translated: CASSRWVASGEETQYF.

V usage is TRBV7-4 and J usage is TRBJ2-7, with 7 bases aligning to TRBD1. Germline CDR1 SGHVT, CDR2 SQSDAQ. There are 18 residues in the CDR3. The V segment lost 0 bases and the J segment 3 bases; nucleotides outside the gene matches: 14. DNA of the CDR3: TGTGCCAGCAGCTTAGCAGTCCCCTTAACAGGGGAATACTACGAGCAGTACTTC. Protein product: CASSLAVPLTGEYYEQYF.

The rearrangement joins TRBV19 to TRBJ1-2; possibly TRBD1 for D (6 bases). There are 13 residues in the CDR3. CDR1 is LNHDA, CDR2 SQIVND, per germline (reference sequence). Trimming took 4 bases from V and 3 from J, leaving 9 bases between them. The CDR3 reads CASSTTGYYGYTF. As DNA, the CDR3 is TGTGCCAGTAGTACGACAGGCTACTATGGCTACACCTTC.

The J gene is TRBJ2-5, the V gene TRBV7-9; 7 bases are shared with TRBD2. V shed 3 bases and J 10 bases; nucleotides not matched to a gene: 11. This CDR3 region has 14 residues. Germline V gene sequence: CDR1 SEHNR, CDR2 FQNEAQ (reference sequence). The CDR3 region is CASSFSSPSGGQYF. The CDR3 DNA sequence: TGTGCCAGCAGCTTCTCTTCACCATCGGGGGGCCAGTACTTC.

This chain links TRBV18 with TRBJ2-1, with D possibly TRBD2 on 5 matching bases. Trimming removed 0 bases from V and 2 bases from J, with 11 bases in between. In germline, CDR1 is KGHSH, CDR2 LQKENI. The CDR3 is 16 residues long. The CDR3 loop is CASSPPLGATYNEQFF. The CDR3 region has the DNA TGTGCCAGCTCACCACCGTTGGGAGCCACCTACAATGAGCAGTTCTTC.

The chain links TRBV5-8 to TRBJ1-5; D unresolved. The germline V gene encodes CDR1 SGHTS and CDR2 YDEGEE. The CDR3 is 13 residues long. With 4 bases removed from V and 7 bases from J, the gap between germline ends came to 12 bases. CDR3 in amino acids: CASSGYSGQPQHF. The CDR3 bases are TGTGCCAGCAGCGGATATAGCGGGCAGCCCCAGCATTTT. The complete variable domain, with remaining parts taken from reference TRBV5-8 and TRBJ1-5, reads EAGVTQSPTHLIKTRGQQATLRCSPISGHTSVYWYQQALGLGLQFLLWYDEGEERNRGNFPPRFSGRQFPNYSSELNVNALELEDSALYLCASSGYSGQPQHFGDGTRLSIL.

The CDR3 DNA follows: TGCGCCAGCAGCCTTGGGGCGGTAGCGGGAGGCGATGAGCAGTTCTTC. This gives the protein CASSLGAVAGGDEQFF. This chain uses TRBV5-1 with TRBJ2-1, with TRBD2 matching 10 bases. CDR1 and CDR2 (germline): SGHRS, YFSETQ. The CDR3 consists of 16 residues. Germline trimming cut 4 bases from V and 8 bases from J; bases unmatched to any gene: 12.

This rearrangement joins TRBV29-1 to TRBJ1-1, with 9 bases matching TRBD1. Looked up from germline, CDR1 is SQVTM and CDR2 is ANQGSEA. J was trimmed by 2 bases and V by 3 bases; bases with no gene match: 7. This CDR3 is built from 15 residues. CDR3 in amino acids: CSVDQNRGQNTEAFF. As DNA, the CDR3 is TGCAGCGTTGACCAGAACAGGGGGCAAAACACTGAAGCTTTCTTT.

The chain links TRBV9 to TRBJ2-1; D possibly corresponds to TRBD1 (6 bases). The CDR3 loop spans 14 amino acids. V shed 0 bases and J shed 9 bases, with 13 bases lying between them. In germline, CDR1 is SGDLS, CDR2 YYNGEE. CDR3 in DNA: TGTGCCAGCAGCGTAGGAACAGGGTTAAGTGAGCAGTTCTTC. It is translated as CASSVGTGLSEQFF.

A few counts support this clone. J is TRBJ2-3 and V is TRBV11-3, with no clear D. The V gene lost 1 base and the J gene lost 3 bases, with 8 bases spanning the gap. CDR3 length: 14 residues. Germline values: CDR1 SGHNT, CDR2 YENEEA. CDR3: CASSLGAVTDTQYF. In DNA form, the CDR3 reads TGTGCCAGCAGCTTAGGGGCAGTTACAGATACGCAGTATTTT. Full variable domain (remainder filled in from reference TRBV11-3 and TRBJ2-3): EAGVVQSPRYKIIEKKQPVAFWCNPISGHNTLYWYLQNLGQGPELLIRYENEEAVDDSQLPKDRFSAERLKGVDSTLKIQPAELGDSAVYLCASSLGAVTDTQYFGPGTRLTVL.

This chain connects TRBV10-3 to TRBJ2-7; 10 bases are shared with TRBD1. The ends lost 10 bases at V and 4 bases at J; junction bases unmatched: 7. Germline V gene lookup returns CDR1 ENHRY and CDR2 SYGVKD. The CDR3 consists of 13 residues. The CDR3 is CATAGQGFYEQYF. The CDR3 DNA is TGTGCCACCGCGGGACAGGGGTTTTACGAGCAGTACTTC.

The V and J genes are TRBV6-4 and TRBJ1-1; D remains unclear. CDR3 size: 17 residues. V lost 3 bases to trimming and J lost 0 bases, with 17 bases between them. Per the germline V gene, CDR1 is MRHNA and CDR2 is SNTAGT. The CDR3 DNA reads as TGTGCCAGCAGTGAGGTTGAGGAGACCTTTATGAACACTGAAGCTTTCTTT. Amino acids: CASSEVEETFMNTEAFF.

The chain uses TRBV27 and TRBJ1-1; tentative D call: TRBD1 (5 bases). The CDR3 sequence is 13 residues long. Deletions cut 7 bases from V and 5 bases from J, with 14 bases between. Germline V CDR1 and CDR2: MNHEY, SMNVEV (reference sequence). The CDR3 protein is CASTTTRGTEAFF. The CDR3 DNA follows: TGTGCCAGCACTACTACCCGGGGGACTGAAGCTTTCTTT.

This clone showed up just once. V and J are TRBV12-3 or TRBV12-4 and TRBJ1-1, with D possibly being TRBD1 (6 bases). CDR3 length: 13 amino acids. V was shortened by 4 bases and J by 1 base, with 7 bases between the two germline ends. CDR3 sequence reads: CASSWTANTEAFF. Here the CDR3 DNA reads TGTGCCAGCAGTTGGACAGCGAACACTGAAGCTTTCTTT.